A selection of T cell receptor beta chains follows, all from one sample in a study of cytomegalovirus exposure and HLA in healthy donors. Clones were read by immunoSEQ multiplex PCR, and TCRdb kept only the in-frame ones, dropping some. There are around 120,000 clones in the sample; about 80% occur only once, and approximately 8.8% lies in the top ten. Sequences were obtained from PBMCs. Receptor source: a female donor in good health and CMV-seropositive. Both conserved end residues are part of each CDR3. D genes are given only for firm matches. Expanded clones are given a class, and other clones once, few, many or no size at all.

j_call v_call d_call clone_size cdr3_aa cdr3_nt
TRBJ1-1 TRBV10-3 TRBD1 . CAIRTGSTEAFF TGTGCCATCCGGACAGGGAGCACTGAAGCTTTCTTT
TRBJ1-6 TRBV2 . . CASTFQGVTFSPLHF TGTGCCAGCACGTTCCAAGGGGTGACGTTTTCACCCCTCCACTTT
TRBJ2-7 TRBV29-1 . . CSVESREIQYF TGCAGCGTGGAATCTCGGGAAATACAGTACTTC
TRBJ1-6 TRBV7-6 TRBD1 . CASSPMGQLNSPLHF TGTGCCAGCAGCCCGATGGGACAGTTAAATTCACCCCTCCACTTT
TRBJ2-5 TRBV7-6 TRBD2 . CASSTSGVGTQYF TGTGCCAGCTCGACTAGCGGGGTGGGGACCCAGTACTTC
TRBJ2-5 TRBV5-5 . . CASSLYSAETQYF TGTGCCAGCAGCTTGTACAGTGCCGAGACCCAGTACTTC
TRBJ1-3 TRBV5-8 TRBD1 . CASSWGQGGSTIYF TGTGCCAGCAGCTGGGGACAGGGAGGAAGCACCATATATTTT
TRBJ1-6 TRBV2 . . CASIGPTFDSPLHF TGTGCCAGCATTGGCCCCACCTTCGATTCACCCCTCCACTTT
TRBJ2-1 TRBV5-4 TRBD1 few CASSPDREAYNEQFF TGTGCCAGCAGTCCGGACAGGGAGGCCTACAATGAGCAGTTCTTC
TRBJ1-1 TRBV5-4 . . CASSPLLGGNTEAFF TGTGCCAGCAGCCCCCTCCTTGGAGGGAACACTGAAGCTTTCTTT
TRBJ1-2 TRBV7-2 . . CASSSIQGYYGYTF TGTGCCAGCAGCTCGATACAGGGCTACTATGGCTACACCTTC
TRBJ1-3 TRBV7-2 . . CASSFNSVRGGGNTIYF TGTGCCAGCAGTTTTAATAGTGTTAGGGGAGGGGGAAACACCATATATTTT
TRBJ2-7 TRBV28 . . CASSSQGWGQYF TGTGCCAGCAGCTCACAGGGTTGGGGGCAGTACTTC
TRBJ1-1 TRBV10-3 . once CAISESGGNTDTEAFF TGTGCCATCAGTGAGAGCGGGGGCAACACGGACACTGAAGCTTTCTTT
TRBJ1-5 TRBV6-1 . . CASRFNRVSNQPQHF TGTGCCAGCAGATTTAACAGGGTAAGCAATCAGCCCCAGCATTTT
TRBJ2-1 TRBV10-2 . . CASSDPTPTGPYNEQFF TGCGCCAGCAGTGACCCAACCCCGACAGGCCCCTACAATGAGCAGTTCTTC
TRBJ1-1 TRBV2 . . CASKRSWTGGRARGNTEAFF TGTGCCAGCAAGCGATCATGGACCGGAGGGCGCGCCCGGGGGAACACTGAAGCTTTCTTT
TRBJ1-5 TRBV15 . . CATSSRGGTQPQHF TGTGCCACCAGCTCCCGGGGGGGGACTCAGCCCCAGCATTTT
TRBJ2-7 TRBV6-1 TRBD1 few CACRTGGYYEQYF TGTGCCTGCCGGACAGGGGGATACTACGAGCAGTACTTC
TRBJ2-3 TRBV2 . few CASSPPRDTQYF TGTGCCAGCAGTCCCCCTAGGGATACGCAGTATTTT
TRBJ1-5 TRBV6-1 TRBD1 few CASSEAGQRMGPQHF TGTGCCAGCAGTGAAGCGGGACAGAGGATGGGGCCCCAGCATTTT
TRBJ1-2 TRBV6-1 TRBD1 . CASSPDRAGYTF TGTGCCAGCAGTCCGGACAGGGCGGGCTACACCTTC
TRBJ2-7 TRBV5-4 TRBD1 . CASSSGTGSGYEQYF TGTGCCAGCAGCTCCGGGACAGGGTCTGGTTACGAGCAGTACTTC
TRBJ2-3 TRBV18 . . CASLQGSTDTQYF TGTGCCAGCCTACAGGGATCCACAGATACGCAGTATTTT
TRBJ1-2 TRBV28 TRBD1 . CASSLLQGAPGGYTF TGTGCCAGCAGTTTATTACAGGGGGCTCCGGGGGGCTACACCTTC
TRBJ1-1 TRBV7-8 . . CASSLQVNTEAFF TGTGCCAGCAGCTTACAGGTTAACACTGAAGCTTTCTTT
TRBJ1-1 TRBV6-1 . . CASSEAIRGGNTEAFF TGTGCCAGCAGTGAAGCAATCCGGGGGGGTAACACTGAAGCTTTCTTT
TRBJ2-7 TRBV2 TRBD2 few CASSEGSGGSYEQYF TGTGCCAGCAGTGAAGGTAGCGGGGGGTCCTACGAGCAGTACTTC
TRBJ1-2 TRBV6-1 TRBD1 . CASSAGQGPYGYTF TGTGCCAGCAGTGCGGGACAGGGCCCCTATGGCTACACCTTC
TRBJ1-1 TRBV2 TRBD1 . CASNQDRGAEAFF TGTGCCAGCAACCAGGACAGGGGAGCTGAAGCTTTCTTT
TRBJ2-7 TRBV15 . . CATSRGPPGHLYEQYF TGTGCCACCAGCAGAGGGCCTCCGGGACACCTCTACGAGCAGTACTTC